These 30 T cell receptor beta chains originate from one sample sequenced in a study of T cell repertoires in cytomegalovirus infection. The antigens for these receptors are not known. TCRdb re-analysed the reads in MiXCR, keeping a single row per CDR3 protein. The sample records 650,000 to 900,000 distinct CDR3 sequences, about 31% being singletons. This specimen consisted of cultured CD8+ T cells from PBMCs, obtained from culture after CMV antigen stimulation. The source is a human donor in good health (CMV status not recorded). Some clones in this sample may be carry-over from other donors' samples.

The V call is TRBV27, the J call TRBJ2-7; a possible D gene is TRBD2 (6 bases). CDR1 MNHEY and CDR2 SMNVEV come from the germline V gene (reference sequence). V was cut by 5 bases and J by 3 bases, with 17 bases left in between. The CDR3 contains 15 residues. The CDR3 nucleotides read TGTGCCAGCAGTCCCTCACTCGCGGGGTTCTACGAGCAGTACTTC. Translating gives CASSPSLAGFYEQYF.

The chain uses TRBV20-1 and TRBJ2-2, with TRBD2 matching 10 bases. Germline CDR1 is DFQATT and CDR2 is SNEGSKA (reference sequence). V shed 1 base, J shed 3 bases, and the junction held 5 bases outside the gene matches. This CDR3 is built from 16 residues. This CDR3 reads CSARGSGGADTGELFF. The DNA for the CDR3 is TGCAGTGCTAGAGGGAGCGGGGGGGCCGACACCGGGGAGCTGTTTTTT.

The chain joins TRBV24-1 to TRBJ2-3; possibly TRBD1 for D (5 bases). The CDR3 spans 16 residues. V gave up 2 bases and J gave up 2 bases, with 13 bases separating them. Germline V lookup: CDR1 KGHDR, CDR2 SFDVKD. The CDR3 DNA reads TGTGCCACCAGTGATTCCAGGGAAGCGATCACAGATACGCAGTATTTT. Translated: CATSDSREAITDTQYF.

This clonotype was counted many times. This sequence joins TRBV6-5 and TRBJ2-1; TRBD2 agrees at 7 bases. CDR3 length equals 14 residues. The junction had 4 bases not matched to a gene; V was cut back by 2 bases and J by 6 bases. The germline V gene encodes CDR1 MNHEY and CDR2 SVGAGI. CDR3 DNA: TGTGCCAGCAGTTACGGAGCGGGATCCAATGAGCAGTTCTTC. It yields the protein CASSYGAGSNEQFF.

This clonotype occurred many times. The V gene is TRBV27, the J gene TRBJ2-7; 10 nucleotides match TRBD1. The trim removed 6 bases at V and 4 bases at J, leaving 6 bases unmatched. The CDR3 is made up of 14 amino acids. Germline V gene lookup returns CDR1 MNHEY and CDR2 SMNVEV (reference sequence). Here the CDR3 DNA reads TGTGCCAGCAGCTTTGGGGACAGGGGTTACGAGCAGTACTTC. This encodes CASSFGDRGYEQYF.

This clonotype has just one count. CDR3 DNA: TGTGCCAGCACCCTCCCCCGGGCCGGGGAGCTGTTTTTT. Residues: CASTLPRAGELFF. The rearrangement uses TRBV7-1 and TRBJ2-2; unclear D gene. TRBV7-1 is filed as an ORF, its function uncertain. Trimming removed 7 bases at V and 6 bases at J, with 12 bases between. The CDR3 is 13 residues long.

This chain uses TRBV4-3 with TRBJ1-5; possibly TRBD1 for D (5 bases). This CDR3 has 15 residues. Germline V gene lookup returns CDR1 LGHNA and CDR2 YSLEER. V was pared by 0 bases and J by 2 bases, with 8 bases between. The CDR3 bases are TGCGCCAGCAGCCAAGATTCGGGGGGCAATCAGCCCCAGCATTTT. Translation: CASSQDSGGNQPQHF.

The V call is TRBV27, the J call TRBJ1-6; TRBD1 aligns across 12 bases. The CDR3 is 17 residues long. Losses at the gene ends were 5 bases for V and 6 bases for J; bases not matched to a gene: 8. Germline CDR1 reads MNHEY; CDR2 reads SMNVEV (reference sequence). CDR3 in amino acids: CASSPGTGGGLNSPLHF. The CDR3 DNA sequence: TGTGCCAGCAGTCCTGGGACAGGGGGCGGACTTAATTCACCCCTCCACTTT.

There are many counts of this clonotype. The chain links TRBV27 to TRBJ2-2; no reliable D call. Germline CDR1 MNHEY, CDR2 SMNVEV (reference sequence). V lost 4 bases to trimming and J lost 4 bases, with 10 bases between them. This CDR3 has 14 amino acids. The CDR3, as DNA: TGTGCCAGCAGTTCCGGCCCCAGCACCGGGGAGCTGTTTTTT. Amino acid sequence: CASSSGPSTGELFF.

This chain connects TRBV7-6 to TRBJ2-3; no definite D call. The CDR3 totals 15 residues. Trimming stripped 3 bases from V and 0 bases from J, with 10 bases between. Germline V CDR1 and CDR2: SGHVS, FNYEAQ. The CDR3 loop is CASSFPRESTDTQYF. CDR3 DNA: TGTGCCAGCAGCTTCCCCCGAGAGAGCACAGATACGCAGTATTTT.

The chain employs TRBV2 and TRBJ2-5; 8 bases match TRBD2. Germline V lookup: CDR1 SNHLY, CDR2 FYNNEI. CDR3 size: 17 residues. V gave up 1 base and J gave up 2 bases; unmatched junction bases: 9. This CDR3 reads CASSEEVGGGIQETQYF. The CDR3 bases are TGTGCCAGCAGTGAAGAGGTCGGGGGGGGAATACAAGAGACCCAGTACTTC.

The chain carries TRBV12-3 or TRBV12-4 and TRBJ2-5; TRBD1 might be the D (6 bases). CDR3 length equals 16 residues. Between the trimmed V and J ends, which lost 5 bases and 0 bases, there was a span of 16 bases. This CDR3 reads CASSQTWDTYQETQYF. The CDR3 bases are TGTGCCAGCAGTCAAACCTGGGACACTTACCAAGAGACCCAGTACTTC.

The rearrangement joins TRBV19 to TRBJ2-1; D possibly corresponds to TRBD2 (5 bases). This CDR3 region has 15 residues. Germline V lookup: CDR1 LNHDA, CDR2 SQIVND (reference sequence). Trimming removed 11 bases from V and 2 bases from J, with 19 bases in between. The CDR3 region has the DNA TGTGCCTCCGCTCAAACGGGATTTCCCTACAATGAGCAGTTCTTC. This codes for CASAQTGFPYNEQFF.

The genes are TRBV5-1 and TRBJ1-1, with D hard to call. This CDR3 is built from 15 residues. Trimming pared 0 bases from V and 8 bases from J, leaving 17 bases between. Germline values: CDR1 SGHRS, CDR2 YFSETQ. CDR3 protein: CASSLDIYEGIEAFF. The CDR3, as DNA: TGCGCCAGCAGCTTGGATATCTATGAGGGCATCGAAGCTTTCTTT.

This chain connects TRBV7-9 to TRBJ2-3; D is possibly TRBD1 or TRBD2 (5 bases each). The V gene's germline CDR1 is SEHNR and CDR2 FQNEAQ (reference sequence). V was pared by 2 bases and J by 2 bases, with 8 bases between. This CDR3 is 14 amino acids long. The CDR3 is CASSLLGTTDTQYF. The DNA of the CDR3 is TGTGCCAGCAGCTTATTAGGGACCACAGATACGCAGTATTTT.

This clonotype was observed a single time. V gene TRBV28 combines with J gene TRBJ2-5; 7 positions agree with TRBD2. Germline V lookup: CDR1 MDHEN, CDR2 SYDVKM. Losses at the gene ends were 6 bases for V and 1 base for J; bases not matched to a gene: 11. The CDR3 sequence is 16 residues long. The CDR3 loop is CASSPPNSGIQETQYF. Here the CDR3 DNA reads TGTGCCAGCAGCCCCCCGAACAGCGGGATCCAAGAGACCCAGTACTTC.

This clonotype was picked up many times. The gene calls are TRBV7-9 and TRBJ1-1; TRBD1 aligns across 9 bases. The CDR3 runs to 15 residues. Germline V lookup: CDR1 SEHNR, CDR2 FQNEAQ (reference sequence). J gave up 3 bases and V 2 bases, and 4 bases lay outside the gene matches. CDR3 nucleotides: TGTGCCAGCAGCTTATTCTGGACAGGGGACACTGAAGCTTTCTTT. Protein product: CASSLFWTGDTEAFF.

This clonotype was counted once. This rearrangement joins TRBV4-1 to TRBJ1-5; D might be TRBD1 (6 bases). The CDR3 extends over 15 amino acids. Germline V gives CDR1 MGHRA, CDR2 YSYEKL. V lost 1 base, J lost 7 bases, and 14 bases lay in between. CDR3 region: CASSQAVQGIQPQHF. Here the CDR3 DNA reads TGCGCCAGCAGCCAAGCCGTACAGGGCATCCAGCCCCAGCATTTT.

A remark on this clonotype: One junction end disagrees with the germline gene, perhaps due to a read error. The rearrangement links TRBV28 to TRBJ1-1; unclear D gene. The germline V gene has CDR1 MDHEN and CDR2 SYDVKM. The CDR3 loop spans 12 amino acids. The CDR3 bases are TGTGCCAACAGTTTAGGTGACACTGAAGCTTTCTTT. Protein sequence: CANSLGDTEAFF.

This clonotype occurred many times. The chain has TRBV28 and TRBJ1-5; D is unclear. The CDR3 is 14 residues long. Trimming cost V 6 bases and J 1 base, with 10 bases left between them. Germline V gene sequence: CDR1 MDHEN, CDR2 SYDVKM. CDR3 sequence reads: CASSFRGSNQPQHF. Here the CDR3 DNA reads TGTGCCAGCAGCTTCCGAGGGAGCAATCAGCCCCAGCATTTT.

This clonotype has more than one count but fewer than ten. J is TRBJ2-7 and V is TRBV19; a possible D gene is TRBD1 (6 bases). Germline loops: CDR1 LNHDA, CDR2 SQIVND (reference sequence). The CDR3 has 14 amino acids. V lost 6 bases and J 3 bases, leaving 15 bases between the germline ends. CDR3 nucleotide sequence: TGTGCCAGTAGCCGGGGACACGGATACTACGAGCAGTACTTC. Translation gives CASSRGHGYYEQYF.

This clonotype was seen many times. The chain recombines TRBV6-5 with TRBJ2-1; 10 positions agree with TRBD2. Germline CDR1 reads MNHEY; CDR2 reads SVGAGI. This CDR3 contains 15 residues. The V gene end was trimmed by 5 bases and the J gene end by 7 bases; junction bases not matched to a gene: 8. CDR3 protein: CASSPSAGGLNEQFF. The CDR3 DNA is TGTGCCAGCAGTCCCTCAGCGGGGGGGCTAAATGAGCAGTTCTTC.

This clonotype was counted only a few times. J is TRBJ1-2 and V is TRBV13, with TRBD1 identical over 7 bases. This CDR3 comprises 17 residues. The V gene end was trimmed by 5 bases and the J gene end by 8 bases; junction bases not matched to a gene: 20. The germline gives CDR1 PRHDT, CDR2 FYEKMQ (reference sequence). CDR3 sequence: CASSPQRRGHVRSGYTF. CDR3 nucleotide sequence: TGTGCCAGCAGCCCCCAGAGAAGGGGGCACGTTAGGAGCGGCTACACCTTC.

Comments on this clonotype: A read error is possible here, since a much larger clone lies one base away. The rearrangement uses TRBV7-2 and TRBJ2-1; 9 bases fit TRBD1. The germline V gene encodes CDR1 SGHTA and CDR2 FQGNSA. This CDR3 comprises 17 residues. As DNA, the CDR3 is TGTGCCAGCAGCACCCCGAGACAGGGGGTTTCCTACAATGAGCCGTTCTTC. Protein: CASSTPRQGVSYNEPFF.

The chain couples TRBV5-5 to TRBJ1-3; D not certain. V was pared by 0 bases and J by 2 bases, with 12 bases between. CDR1 is SGHKS and CDR2 is YYEKEE in the germline V gene (reference sequence). There are 16 residues in the CDR3. CDR3 in DNA: TGTGCCAGCAGCTTGGTGCAGAGTCCAACTGGAAACACCATATATTTT. Translated, it gives CASSLVQSPTGNTIYF.

The CDR3 protein is CASSFNRYNEQFF. In DNA, the CDR3 is TGTGCCAGCAGTTTCAACAGATACAATGAGCAGTTCTTC. The V call is TRBV12-3 or TRBV12-4, the J call TRBJ2-1, with D hard to call. V lost 3 bases, J lost 4 bases, and 7 bases lay in between. The CDR3 consists of 13 residues.

The chain carries TRBV5-4 and TRBJ1-1; 8 bases align to TRBD1. With V trimmed by 4 bases and J by 6 bases, 8 bases remained unmatched. The length of the CDR3 is 14 residues. In germline, CDR1 is SGHNT, CDR2 YYREEE (reference sequence). CDR3 nucleotides: TGTGCCAGCAGCCCCTCGACAGGGGACCCTGAAGCTTTCTTT. Residues: CASSPSTGDPEAFF.

J is TRBJ2-7 and V is TRBV5-1; D gene unclear. Trimming stripped 0 bases from V and 2 bases from J, with 9 bases between. Looked up from germline, CDR1 is SGHRS and CDR2 is YFSETQ. The CDR3 contains 14 residues. The CDR3 DNA reads as TGCGCCAGCAGCTTGGAGCCGGGCCCCTACGAGCAGTACTTC. Encoded protein: CASSLEPGPYEQYF.

J is TRBJ2-4 and V is TRBV7-6, with 7 bases matching TRBD2. CDR3 size: 13 residues. In germline, CDR1 is SGHVS, CDR2 FNYEAQ. V lost 5 bases to trimming and J lost 7 bases; unmatched junction nucleotides: 5. CDR3 protein: CASSPWGGNIQYF. In nucleotides, the CDR3 is TGTGCCAGCAGCCCATGGGGGGGGAACATTCAGTACTTC.

The chain links TRBV4-2 to TRBJ2-3; D unresolved. V shed 0 bases and J shed 1 base, with 5 bases lying between them. This CDR3 spans 14 amino acids. CDR1 and CDR2 (germline): LGHNA, YNFKEQ. The CDR3 coding sequence is TGTGCCAGCAGCCAAGAGTACGGCACAGATACGCAGTATTTT. Its translation: CASSQEYGTDTQYF.